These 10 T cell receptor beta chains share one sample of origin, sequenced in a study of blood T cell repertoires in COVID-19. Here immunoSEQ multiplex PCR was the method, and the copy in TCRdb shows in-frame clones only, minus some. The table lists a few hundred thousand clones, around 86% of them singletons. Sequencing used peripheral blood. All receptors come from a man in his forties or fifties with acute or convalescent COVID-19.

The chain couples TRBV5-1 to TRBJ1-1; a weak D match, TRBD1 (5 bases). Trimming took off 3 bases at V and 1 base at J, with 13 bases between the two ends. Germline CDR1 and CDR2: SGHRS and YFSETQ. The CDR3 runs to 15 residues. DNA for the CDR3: TGCGCCAGCAGCTCGGTTCCGGGGGGGAACACTGAAGCTTTCTTT. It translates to CASSSVPGGNTEAFF.

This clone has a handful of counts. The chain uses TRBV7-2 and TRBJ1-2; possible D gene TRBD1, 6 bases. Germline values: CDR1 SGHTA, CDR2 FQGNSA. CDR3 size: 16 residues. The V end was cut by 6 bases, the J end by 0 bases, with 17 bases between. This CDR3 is CASSRPGTTTNYGYTF. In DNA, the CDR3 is TGTGCCAGCAGTCGGCCTGGGACAACAACTAACTATGGCTACACCTTC.

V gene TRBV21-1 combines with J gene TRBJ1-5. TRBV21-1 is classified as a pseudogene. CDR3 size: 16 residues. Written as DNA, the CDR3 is TGTGCCAGCAGCACGCGGGACGGAAGAAGCAATCAGCCCCAGCATTTT. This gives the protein CASSTRDGRSNQPQHF.

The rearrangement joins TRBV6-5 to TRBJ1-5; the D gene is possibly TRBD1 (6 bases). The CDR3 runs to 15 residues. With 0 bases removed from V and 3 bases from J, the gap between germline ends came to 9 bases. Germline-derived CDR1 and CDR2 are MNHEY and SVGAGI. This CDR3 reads CASSYSRGTNQPQHF. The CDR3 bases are TGTGCCAGCAGTTACTCGAGGGGGACCAATCAGCCCCAGCATTTT.

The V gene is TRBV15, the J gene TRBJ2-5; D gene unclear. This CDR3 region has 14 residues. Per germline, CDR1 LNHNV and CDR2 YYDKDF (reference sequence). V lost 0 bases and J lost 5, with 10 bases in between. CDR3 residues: CATSRDQRLETQYF. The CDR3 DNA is TGTGCCACCAGCAGAGATCAGAGACTGGAGACCCAGTACTTC.

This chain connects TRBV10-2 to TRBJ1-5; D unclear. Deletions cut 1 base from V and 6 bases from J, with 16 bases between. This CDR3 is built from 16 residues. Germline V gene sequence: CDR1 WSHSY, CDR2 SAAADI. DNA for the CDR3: TGCGCCAGCAGTGAGTTGATGACCCCCGGGTCTCAGCCCCAGCATTTT. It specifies CASSELMTPGSQPQHF.

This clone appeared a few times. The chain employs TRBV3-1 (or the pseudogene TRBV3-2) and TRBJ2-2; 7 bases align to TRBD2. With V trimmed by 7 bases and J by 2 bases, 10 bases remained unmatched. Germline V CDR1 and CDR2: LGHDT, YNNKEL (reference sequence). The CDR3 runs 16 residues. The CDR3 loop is CASNHRGGSNTGELFF. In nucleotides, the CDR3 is TGTGCCAGCAACCATCGGGGAGGGTCTAACACCGGGGAGCTGTTTTTT.

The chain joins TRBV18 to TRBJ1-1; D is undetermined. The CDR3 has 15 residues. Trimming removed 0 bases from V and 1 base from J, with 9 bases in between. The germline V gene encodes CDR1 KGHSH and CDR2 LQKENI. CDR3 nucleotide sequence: TGTGCCAGCTCACCACCGTCGTCGAGGAACACTGAAGCTTTCTTT. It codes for CASSPPSSRNTEAFF.

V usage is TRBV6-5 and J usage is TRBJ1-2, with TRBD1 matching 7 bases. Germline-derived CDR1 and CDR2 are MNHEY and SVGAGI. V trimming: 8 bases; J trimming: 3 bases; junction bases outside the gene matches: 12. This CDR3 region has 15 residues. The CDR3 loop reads CASHRVQGKHYGYTF. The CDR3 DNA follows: TGTGCCAGCCATAGAGTACAGGGGAAGCACTATGGCTACACCTTC.

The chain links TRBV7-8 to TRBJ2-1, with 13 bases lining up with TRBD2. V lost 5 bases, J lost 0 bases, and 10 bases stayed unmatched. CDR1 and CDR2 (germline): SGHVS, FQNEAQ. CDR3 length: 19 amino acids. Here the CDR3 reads CASSLRLAGGLRSYNEQFF. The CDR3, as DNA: TGTGCCAGCAGCCTCCGACTAGCGGGGGGCCTTCGCTCCTACAATGAGCAGTTCTTC.